This is a list of T cell receptor beta chains from one sample in a study of immune reconstitution after stem cell transplant in scleroderma. TCRdb itself ran the RT-PCR reads through MiXCR, one entry per CDR3 protein. The sample contains around 6,000 distinct CDR3 sequences, roughly 8% of which appear only once. This specimen was collected before or after autologous hematopoietic stem cell transplantation (not recorded which). These receptors came from a male donor with systemic sclerosis. Both conserved end residues are part of each CDR3. The D gene is left open where the match is weak. The listing skips clone size in some rows; elsewhere it reads once, few, many or a size class.

J gene,V gene,D gene,clone size,CDR3 protein,CDR3 DNA
TRBJ1-5,TRBV19,TRBD1,medium-sized,CASSDRGIGNQPQHF,TGTGCCAGTTCCGACAGGGGCATCGGCAATCAGCCCCAGCATTTT
TRBJ1-1,TRBV28,NA,medium-sized,CASSLVGVLNTEAFF,TGTGCCAGCAGTTTAGTTGGGGTCCTGAACACTGAAGCTTTCTTT
TRBJ2-3,TRBV11-2,NA,few,CASSSLATQYF,TGTGCCAGCAGCTCCCTAGCTACGCAGTATTTT
TRBJ2-2,TRBV12-3/TRBV12-4,NA,few,CASEAGGNTGELFF,TGTGCCAGCGAGGCCGGGGGGAACACCGGGGAGCTGTTTTTT
TRBJ2-7,TRBV12-3/TRBV12-4,TRBD1,few,CASSPDRGVSYEQYF,TGTGCCAGCAGCCCCGACAGGGGGGTTTCCTACGAGCAGTACTTC
TRBJ2-1,TRBV6-5,NA,few,CASSQGPRTSYNEQFF,TGTGCCAGCAGTCAGGGACCCCGAACCTCCTACAATGAGCAGTTCTTC
TRBJ2-3,TRBV6-2/TRBV6-3,NA,medium-sized,CASSGRQPGVGTQYF,TGTGCCAGCAGTGGTAGACAGCCCGGGGTGGGTACGCAGTATTTT
TRBJ2-2,TRBV9,NA,NA,CASSVVGMSGELFF,TGTGCCAGCAGCGTGGTAGGGATGAGCGGGGAGCTGTTTTTT
TRBJ1-2,TRBV19,NA,medium-sized,CASSIAGGTGYTF,TGTGCCAGTAGTATAGCCGGGGGGACTGGCTACACCTTC
TRBJ2-7,TRBV5-1,NA,few,CASSVVFQNEQYF,TGCGCCAGCAGCGTTGTCTTCCAAAACGAGCAGTACTTC